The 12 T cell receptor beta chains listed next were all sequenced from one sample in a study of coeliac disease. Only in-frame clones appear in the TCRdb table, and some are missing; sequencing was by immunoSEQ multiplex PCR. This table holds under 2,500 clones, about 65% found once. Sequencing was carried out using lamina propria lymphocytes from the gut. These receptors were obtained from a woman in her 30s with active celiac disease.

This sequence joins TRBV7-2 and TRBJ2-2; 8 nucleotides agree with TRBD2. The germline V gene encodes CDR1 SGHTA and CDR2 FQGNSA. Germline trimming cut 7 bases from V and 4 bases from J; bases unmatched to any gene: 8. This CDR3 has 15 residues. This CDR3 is CASTPPSGPTGELFF. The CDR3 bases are TGTGCCAGCACACCCCCTAGCGGGCCCACCGGGGAGCTGTTTTTT. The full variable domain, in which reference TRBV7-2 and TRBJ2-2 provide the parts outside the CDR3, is GAGVSQSPSNKVTEKGKDVELRCDPISGHTALYWYRQSLGQGLEFLIYFQGNSAPDKSGLPSDRFSAERTGGSVSTLTIQRTQQEDSAVYLCASTPPSGPTGELFFGEGSRLTVL.

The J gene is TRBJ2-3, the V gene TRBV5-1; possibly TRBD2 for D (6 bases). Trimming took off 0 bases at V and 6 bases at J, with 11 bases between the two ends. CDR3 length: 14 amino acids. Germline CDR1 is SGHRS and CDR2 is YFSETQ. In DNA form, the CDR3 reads TGCGCCAGCAGCTTGGCGGAGGGGTTCGATACGCAGTATTTT. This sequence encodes CASSLAEGFDTQYF.

This CDR3 reads CASSPTVSSTDTQYF. The DNA of the CDR3 is TGTGCCAGCAGCCCGACAGTTTCAAGCACAGATACGCAGTATTTT. This chain links TRBV5-4 with TRBJ2-3; TRBD1 might be the D (5 bases). V was shortened by 4 bases and J by 0 bases, with 12 bases between the two germline ends. Germline V gene lookup returns CDR1 SGHNT and CDR2 YYREEE (reference sequence). The length of the CDR3 is 15 residues.

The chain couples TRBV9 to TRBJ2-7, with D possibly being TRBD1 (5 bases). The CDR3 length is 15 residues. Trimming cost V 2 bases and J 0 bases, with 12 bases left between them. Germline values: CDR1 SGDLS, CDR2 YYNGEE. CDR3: CASSVLGAPSYEQYF. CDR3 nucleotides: TGTGCCAGCAGCGTTTTAGGGGCCCCCTCCTACGAGCAGTACTTC.

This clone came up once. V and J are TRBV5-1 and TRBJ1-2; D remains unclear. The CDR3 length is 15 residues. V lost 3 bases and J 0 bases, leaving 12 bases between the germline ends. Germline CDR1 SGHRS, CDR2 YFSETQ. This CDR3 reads CASSSGTSSNYGYTF. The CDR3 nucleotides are TGCGCCAGCAGCTCAGGCACGAGTTCTAACTATGGCTACACCTTC.

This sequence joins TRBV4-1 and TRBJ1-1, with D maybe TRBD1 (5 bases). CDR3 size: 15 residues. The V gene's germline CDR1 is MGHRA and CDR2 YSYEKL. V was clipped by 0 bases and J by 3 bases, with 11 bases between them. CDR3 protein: CASSQDAGEDTEAFF. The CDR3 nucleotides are TGCGCCAGCAGCCAAGATGCGGGGGAAGACACTGAAGCTTTCTTT.

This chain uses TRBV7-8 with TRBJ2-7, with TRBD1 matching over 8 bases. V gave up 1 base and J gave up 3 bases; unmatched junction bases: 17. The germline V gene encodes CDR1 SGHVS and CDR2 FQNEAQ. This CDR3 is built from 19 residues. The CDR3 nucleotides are TGTGCCAGCAGCTTAGGTCCCGGAACCCGGACAGGGTTCGGCTACGAGCAGTACTTC. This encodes CASSLGPGTRTGFGYEQYF.

This CDR3 is CASSEALTGLTYEQYF. The CDR3 DNA reads TGTGCCAGCAGTGAAGCGCTGACAGGGCTAACCTACGAGCAGTACTTC. The rearrangement links TRBV6-1 to TRBJ2-7; 7 nucleotides align to TRBD1. Germline V CDR1 and CDR2: MNHNS, SASEGT. This CDR3 has 16 residues. With 0 bases clipped from V and 2 bases from J, the junction kept 7 bases outside the gene matches.

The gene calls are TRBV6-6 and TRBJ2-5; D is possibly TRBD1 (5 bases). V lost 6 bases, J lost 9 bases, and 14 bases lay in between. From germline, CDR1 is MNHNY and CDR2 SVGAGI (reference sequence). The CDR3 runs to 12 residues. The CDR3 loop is CASSHTDSSQYF. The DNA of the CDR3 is TGTGCCAGCAGCCATACCGACAGTTCCCAGTACTTC.

CDR3 sequence: CASSPDSALSTDTQYF. For the CDR3, the DNA is TGCGCCAGCAGCCCCGACAGCGCCCTTAGCACAGATACGCAGTATTTT. The V and J genes are TRBV5-1 and TRBJ2-3, with a weak D call TRBD1 (5 bases). The CDR3 totals 16 residues. From germline, CDR1 is SGHRS and CDR2 YFSETQ. Trimming left V 4 bases short and J 0 bases short, with 15 bases between.

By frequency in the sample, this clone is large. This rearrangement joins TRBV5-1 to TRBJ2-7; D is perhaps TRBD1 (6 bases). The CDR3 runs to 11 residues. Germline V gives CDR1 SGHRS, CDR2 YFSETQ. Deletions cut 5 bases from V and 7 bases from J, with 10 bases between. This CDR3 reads CASRHTGEQYF. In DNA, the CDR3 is TGCGCCAGCAGACACACAGGGGAGCAGTACTTC.

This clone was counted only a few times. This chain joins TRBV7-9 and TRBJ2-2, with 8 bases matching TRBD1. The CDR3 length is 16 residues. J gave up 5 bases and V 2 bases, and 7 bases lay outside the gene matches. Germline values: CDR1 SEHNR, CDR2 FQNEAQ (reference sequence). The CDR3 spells CASSLIRGRVTGELFF. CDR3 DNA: TGTGCCAGCAGCTTAATCAGGGGGCGTGTGACCGGGGAGCTGTTTTTT.